Below are 16 T cell receptor beta chains sequenced from a single sample in a study of T-cell memory formation after mild COVID-19. MiXCR, run by TCRdb on the 5' RACE reads, gives a single entry per CDR3 protein. The profile covers fewer than 700,000 distinct CDR3 sequences, with about a fifth appearing a single time and around 9.2% taken by the ten largest. Sample: PBMCs or a T cell subset sorted from them (not recorded which). All receptors come from an adult woman who had mild COVID-19 (a few samples of this study predate the infection). Cell type and time point are not known.

This clonotype was counted many times. V and J are TRBV7-3 and TRBJ2-1; no clear D. The germline V gene has CDR1 SGHTA and CDR2 FQGTGA. The CDR3 length is 13 residues. With 4 bases removed from V and 0 bases from J, the gap between germline ends came to 4 bases. The CDR3 sequence: CASSSGSYNEQFF. CDR3 coding DNA: TGTGCCAGCAGCTCCGGCTCCTACAATGAGCAGTTCTTC.

This chain's CDR3 is CSAALGQGSYEQYF. DNA of the CDR3: TGCAGTGCCGCCCTCGGACAGGGTAGCTACGAGCAGTACTTC. The chain is built from TRBV20-1 and TRBJ2-7, with 8 bases matching TRBD1. The CDR3 covers 14 residues. J lost 3 bases, V lost 6 bases, and 10 bases had no gene match. CDR1 and CDR2 from the germline V gene are DFQATT and SNEGSKA (reference sequence).

V gene TRBV4-2 combines with J gene TRBJ1-2; 7 bases agree with TRBD1. The V gene's germline CDR1 is LGHNA and CDR2 YNFKEQ. The J segment lost 4 bases and the V segment lost 0 bases, leaving 8 bases of the junction unmatched. There are 16 residues in the CDR3. For the CDR3, the DNA is TGTGCCAGCAGCCAAGATGGAACAGGGGCCCTCTATGGCTACACCTTC. Protein: CASSQDGTGALYGYTF.

The table lists this clonotype with a few counts. This chain links TRBV6-6 with TRBJ2-1; 15 nucleotides match TRBD2. The CDR3 is made up of 19 amino acids. Germline-derived CDR1 and CDR2 are MNHNY and SVGAGI (reference sequence). Germline trimming cut 3 bases from V and 5 bases from J; bases unmatched to any gene: 11. Here the CDR3 reads CASSYHGLAGGSPHNEQFF. The CDR3 region has the DNA TGTGCCAGCAGTTATCACGGACTAGCGGGAGGGTCCCCTCACAATGAGCAGTTCTTC.

V is TRBV5-6 and J is TRBJ2-5; TRBD1 aligns across 8 bases. Trimming removed 0 bases from V and 5 bases from J; junction bases left unmatched: 6. Germline assignment: CDR1 SGHDT and CDR2 YYEEEE. The CDR3 totals 15 residues. CDR3 protein: CASSLADRVGETQYF. CDR3 nucleotides: TGTGCCAGCAGCTTGGCGGACAGGGTGGGGGAGACCCAGTACTTC.

As for this clonotype: An end of the junction does not agree with germline; a read error may underlie this. V is TRBV11-3 and J is TRBJ2-2; D uncertain. The CDR3 is 12 amino acids. Germline V gives CDR1 SGHNT, CDR2 YENEEA. CDR3: CASRQNSGELFF. CDR3 nucleotide sequence: TGTGCCAGCAGACAGAACAGCGGGGAGCTGTTTTTT.

This clonotype was seen a few times. CDR3 region: CASRLAVLSYNEQFF. As DNA, the CDR3 is TGTGCCAGCCGCCTAGCGGTTCTGTCCTACAATGAGCAGTTCTTC. V gene TRBV11-2 combines with J gene TRBJ2-1, with 7 positions matching TRBD2. The germline gives CDR1 SGHAT, CDR2 FQNNGV. V lost 8 bases to trimming and J lost 1 base; unmatched junction nucleotides: 8. CDR3 size: 15 residues.

On this clonotype: The junction differs from germline at one of its ends, possibly a read error. This CDR3 reads CSTLTPNAGELFF. CDR3 nucleotide sequence: TGCAGCACCCTGACACCGAACGCCGGGGAGCTGTTTTTT. The chain links TRBV29-1 to TRBJ2-2; D not resolved. Germline CDR1 and CDR2: SQVTM and ANQGSEA. This CDR3 is 13 amino acids long.

V gene TRBV15 combines with J gene TRBJ1-1; D not certain. The germline V and J ends were trimmed by 1 base and 3 bases, with 3 bases remaining between them. CDR1 LNHNV and CDR2 YYDKDF come from the germline V gene (reference sequence). The CDR3 has 12 residues. In DNA, the CDR3 is TGTGCCACCAGCAGAGCGGACACTGAAGCTTTCTTT. It specifies CATSRADTEAFF.

This clonotype was seen more than once but under ten times. The CDR3 nucleotides are TGTGCCAGCAGTTACTCCCGGCAGGGGACTCAGCCCCAGCATTTT. As protein: CASSYSRQGTQPQHF. The chain is built from TRBV6-2 or TRBV6-3 and TRBJ1-5; weak D call: TRBD1 (6 bases). Germline V gives CDR1 MNHEY, CDR2 SVGEGT. V lost 0 bases and J lost 6, with 12 bases in between. CDR3 length: 15 amino acids.

The V and J genes are TRBV5-1 and TRBJ2-1, with D unresolved. V was shortened by 2 bases and J by 9 bases, with 6 bases between the two germline ends. The CDR3 sequence is 11 residues long. Germline V gene sequence: CDR1 SGHRS, CDR2 YFSETQ. CDR3 nucleotides: TGCGCCAGCAGCTTTCTTGGTGAGCAGTTCTTC. It encodes CASSFLGEQFF.

V and J are TRBV5-5 and TRBJ2-5, with D uncertain. The CDR3 has 12 amino acids. Trimming shortened V by 5 bases and J by 5 bases, and 10 bases separated the two germline ends. Per germline, CDR1 SGHKS and CDR2 YYEKEE (reference sequence). The CDR3 region has the DNA TGTGCCAGCAGGCCCAGTTTGGAGACCCAGTACTTC. It yields the protein CASRPSLETQYF.

This clonotype appeared a few times. This chain uses TRBV5-1 with TRBJ2-3, with TRBD2 matching over 8 bases. The germline gives CDR1 SGHRS, CDR2 YFSETQ. The CDR3 has 15 amino acids. V shed 7 bases, J shed 6 bases, and the junction held 13 bases outside the gene matches. The DNA for the CDR3 is TGCGCCAGCGGGGTGCGGGGGGCCGAGGATGATACGCAGTATTTT. This sequence encodes CASGVRGAEDDTQYF.

This clonotype was seen a few times. The V gene is TRBV29-1, the J gene TRBJ2-3; TRBD2 matches 14 bases. Looked up from germline, CDR1 is SQVTM and CDR2 is ANQGSEA. This CDR3 is built from 16 residues. With V trimmed by 7 bases and J by 1 base, 7 bases remained unmatched. The DNA for the CDR3 is TGCAGCGGGGGACTAGCGGGGGCCGTTGGCACAGATACGCAGTATTTT. Residues: CSGGLAGAVGTDTQYF.

This clonotype was seen only a few times. The chain links TRBV20-1 to TRBJ2-1; TRBD1 might be the D (5 bases). V was pared by 1 base and J by 12 bases, with 10 bases between. The CDR3 contains 11 residues. CDR1 and CDR2 (germline): DFQATT, SNEGSKA (reference sequence). This CDR3 reads CSARGQNGQFF. CDR3 bases: TGCAGTGCTAGAGGACAGAACGGGCAGTTCTTC.

This sequence joins TRBV14 and TRBJ2-7; D might be TRBD1 or TRBD2, each matching 5 bases. Germline V lookup: CDR1 SGHDN, CDR2 FVKESK. The CDR3 contains 14 residues. V lost 4 bases and J 13 bases, leaving 23 bases between the germline ends. This CDR3 reads CASSPYGTSSPPYF. CDR3 bases: TGTGCCAGCAGCCCCTATGGGACCTCTAGCCCGCCCTACTTC.